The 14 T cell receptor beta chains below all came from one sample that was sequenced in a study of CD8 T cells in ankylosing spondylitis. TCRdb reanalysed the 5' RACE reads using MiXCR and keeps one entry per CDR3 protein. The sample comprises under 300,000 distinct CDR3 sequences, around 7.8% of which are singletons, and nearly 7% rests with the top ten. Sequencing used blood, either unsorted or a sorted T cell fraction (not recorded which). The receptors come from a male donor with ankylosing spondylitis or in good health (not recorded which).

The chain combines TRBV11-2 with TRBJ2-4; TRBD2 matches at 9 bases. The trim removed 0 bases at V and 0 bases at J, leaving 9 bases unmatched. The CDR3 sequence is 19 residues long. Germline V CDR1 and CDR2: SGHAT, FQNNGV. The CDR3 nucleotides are TGTGCCAGCAGCTTAGATCCTAGCGGGGCAATCCTAGCCAAAAACATTCAGTACTTC. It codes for CASSLDPSGAILAKNIQYF.

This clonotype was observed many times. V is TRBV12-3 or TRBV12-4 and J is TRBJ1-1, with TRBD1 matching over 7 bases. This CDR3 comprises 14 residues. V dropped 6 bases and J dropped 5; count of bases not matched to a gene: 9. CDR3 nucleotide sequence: TGTGCCAGCAGCCGACAGGGAGAGTTGACTGAAGCTTTCTTT. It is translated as CASSRQGELTEAFF.

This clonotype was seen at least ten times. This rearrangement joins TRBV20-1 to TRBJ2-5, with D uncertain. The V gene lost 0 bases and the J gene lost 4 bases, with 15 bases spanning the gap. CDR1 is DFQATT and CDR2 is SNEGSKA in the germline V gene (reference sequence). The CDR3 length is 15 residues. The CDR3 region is CSARDPVGAGETQYF. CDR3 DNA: TGCAGTGCTAGAGATCCGGTAGGAGCTGGAGAGACCCAGTACTTC.

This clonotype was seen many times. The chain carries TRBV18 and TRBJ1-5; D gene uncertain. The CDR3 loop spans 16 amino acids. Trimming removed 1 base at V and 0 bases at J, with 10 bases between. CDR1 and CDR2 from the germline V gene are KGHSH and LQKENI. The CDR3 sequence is CASSPRGQDSNQPQHF. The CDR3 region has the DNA TGTGCCAGCTCACCACGAGGGCAGGATAGCAATCAGCCCCAGCATTTT.

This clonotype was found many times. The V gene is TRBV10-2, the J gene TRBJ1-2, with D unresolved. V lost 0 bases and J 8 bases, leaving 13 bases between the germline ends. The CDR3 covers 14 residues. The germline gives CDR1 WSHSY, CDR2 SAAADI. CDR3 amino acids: CASSESLSGGGYTF. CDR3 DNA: TGCGCCAGCAGTGAGTCCCTGTCTGGAGGGGGCTACACCTTC.

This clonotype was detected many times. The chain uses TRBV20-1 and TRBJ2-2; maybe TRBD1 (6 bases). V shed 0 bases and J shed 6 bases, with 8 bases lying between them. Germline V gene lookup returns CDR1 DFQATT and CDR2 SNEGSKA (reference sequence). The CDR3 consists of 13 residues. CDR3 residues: CSARDQGSGELFF. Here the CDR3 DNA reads TGCAGTGCTAGAGATCAGGGGTCCGGGGAGCTGTTTTTT.

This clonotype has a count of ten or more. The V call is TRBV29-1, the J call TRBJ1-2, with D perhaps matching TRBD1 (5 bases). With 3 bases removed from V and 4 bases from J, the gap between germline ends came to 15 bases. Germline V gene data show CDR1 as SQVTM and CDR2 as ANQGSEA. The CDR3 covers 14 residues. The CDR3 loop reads CSVEGGDGPYGYTF. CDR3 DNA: TGCAGCGTTGAGGGGGGGGACGGACCCTATGGCTACACCTTC.

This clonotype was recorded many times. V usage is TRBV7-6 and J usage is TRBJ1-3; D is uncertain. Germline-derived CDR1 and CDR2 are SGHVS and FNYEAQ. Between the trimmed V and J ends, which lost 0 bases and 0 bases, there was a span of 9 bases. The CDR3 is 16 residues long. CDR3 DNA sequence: TGTGCCAGCAGCTTAGCGAGGAGAAGCTCTGGAAACACCATATATTTT. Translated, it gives CASSLARRSSGNTIYF. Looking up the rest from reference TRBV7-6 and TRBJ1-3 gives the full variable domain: GAGVSQSPRYKVTKRGQDVALRCDPISGHVSLYWYRQALGQGPEFLTYFNYEAQQDKSGLPNDRFSAERPEGSISTLTIQRTEQRDSAMYRCASSLARRSSGNTIYFGEGSWLTVV.

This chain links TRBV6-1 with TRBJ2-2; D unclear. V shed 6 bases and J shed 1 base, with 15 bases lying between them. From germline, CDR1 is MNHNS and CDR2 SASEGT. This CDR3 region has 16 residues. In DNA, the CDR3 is TGTGCCAGCAGCCTCCTGGTTTCCAAGAACACCGGGGAGCTGTTTTTT. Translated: CASSLLVSKNTGELFF.

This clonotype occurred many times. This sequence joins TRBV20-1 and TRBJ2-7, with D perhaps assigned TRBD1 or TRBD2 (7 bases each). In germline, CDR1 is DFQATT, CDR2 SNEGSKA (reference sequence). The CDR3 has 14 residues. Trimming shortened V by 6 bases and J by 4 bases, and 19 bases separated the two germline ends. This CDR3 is CSAEGASGLYEQYF. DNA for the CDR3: TGCAGTGCCGAGGGGGCTAGCGGTCTTTACGAGCAGTACTTC.

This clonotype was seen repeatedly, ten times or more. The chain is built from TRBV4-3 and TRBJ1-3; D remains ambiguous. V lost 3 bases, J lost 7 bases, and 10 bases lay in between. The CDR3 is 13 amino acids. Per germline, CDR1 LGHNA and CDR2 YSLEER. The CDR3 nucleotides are TGCGCCAGCAGCCACGTCGATAGGAACACCATATATTTT. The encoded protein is CASSHVDRNTIYF.

CDR3 DNA sequence: TGTGCCAGCAGCGTACAGGGAATCGGGGAGACCCAGTACTTC. It specifies CASSVQGIGETQYF. The gene calls are TRBV9 and TRBJ2-5, with D possibly matching TRBD1 (5 bases). Trimming stripped 1 base from V and 5 bases from J, with 12 bases between. Germline CDR1 is SGDLS and CDR2 is YYNGEE. CDR3 size: 14 residues. The full variable domain, in which reference TRBV9 and TRBJ2-5 provide the parts outside the CDR3, is DSGVTQTPKHLITATGQRVTLRCSPRSGDLSVYWYQQSLDQGLQFLIQYYNGEERAKGNILERFSAQQFPDLHSELNLSSLELGDSALYFCASSVQGIGETQYFGPGTRLLVL.

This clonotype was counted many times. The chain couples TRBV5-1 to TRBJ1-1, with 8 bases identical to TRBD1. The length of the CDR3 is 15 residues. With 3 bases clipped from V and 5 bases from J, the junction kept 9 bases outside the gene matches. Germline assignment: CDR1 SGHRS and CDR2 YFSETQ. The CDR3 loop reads CASSSDRGGDTEAFF. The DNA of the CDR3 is TGCGCCAGCAGCTCCGACAGGGGAGGAGATACTGAAGCTTTCTTT.

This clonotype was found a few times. Here the CDR3 DNA reads TGTGCCTTGATGGGACAGGGGGCGCGGGCGTACTATGGCTACACCTTC. It translates to CALMGQGARAYYGYTF. The genes are TRBV30 and TRBJ1-2; 12 bases align to TRBD1. Germline V gene data show CDR1 as GTSNPN and CDR2 as SVGIG (reference sequence). With 7 bases clipped from V and 3 bases from J, the junction kept 12 bases outside the gene matches. The CDR3 has 16 amino acids.